Sequencing of this T cell receptor (beta chain) was carried out in a study of regulatory T cells in long-lasting Graves disease. Time point meaning: newly diagnosed GD, antithyroid drugs for less than 3 months. Following extraction of RNA from PBMCs, that RNA was used to make the TCR library. Arm-PCR with iRepertoire HTBI primers amplified the CDR3 regions for these TCR beta libraries. TCRdb re-called the multiplex PCR reads through MiXCR, storing one row per CDR3 protein. The repertoire holds about 520,000 distinct CDR3 sequences, with about 12% as singletons. The V gene end was trimmed by 5 bases and the J gene end by 0 bases; junction bases not matched to a gene: 9. CDR1 is SGHTA and CDR2 is FQGNSA in the germline V gene. This CDR3 contains 17 residues. Study-level findings and limits: With a small sample size, accuracy may have been reduced.

This clonotype was observed at least ten times. No antigen is known for it. This sample was also put to use in a study of T cells in Graves' hyperthyroidism and ophthalmopathy. That source reports: Blood shared most expanded thyroid clonotypes above 0.001.

The sequence came from a woman aged 25 to 39 with Graves disease. The sample was peripheral blood mononuclear cells (PBMCs), taken at new diagnosis, from a patient treated with antithyroid drugs. The rearrangement links TRBV7-2 to TRBJ1-2, with 10 bases aligning to TRBD1. CDR3 DNA sequence: TGTGCCAGCAGCCAACCGGGACAGGGGATTTCTAACTATGGCTACACCTTC. Residues: CASSQPGQGISNYGYTF.